A single T cell receptor beta chain is shown here with its context. Its target is not known. The data were taken from a study of T cell responses to AZD1222 COVID-19 vaccine. General study points: Females outnumbered males among donors, who were mostly white British; clonal diversity was possibly underestimated.

Some clones are missing from TCRdb's copy, which holds only in-frame ones; the method was immunoSEQ multiplex PCR. This table holds more than 55,000 clones, 60% to 85% found once. CDR1 and CDR2 from the germline V gene are MDHEN and SYDVKM. Germline trimming cut 5 bases from V and 4 bases from J; bases unmatched to any gene: 10. This CDR3 region has 16 residues. The chain couples TRBV28 to TRBJ2-5; 10 bases align to TRBD1. The sequence was obtained from an adult who received the AZD1222 COVID-19 vaccine. This material consisted of peripheral blood, taken 28 days after the second AZD1222 dose. As DNA, the CDR3 is TGTGCCAGCAGTCCAGAAGGGACAGGGGAAAGAGAGACCCAGTACTTC. This gives the protein CASSPEGTGERETQYF.